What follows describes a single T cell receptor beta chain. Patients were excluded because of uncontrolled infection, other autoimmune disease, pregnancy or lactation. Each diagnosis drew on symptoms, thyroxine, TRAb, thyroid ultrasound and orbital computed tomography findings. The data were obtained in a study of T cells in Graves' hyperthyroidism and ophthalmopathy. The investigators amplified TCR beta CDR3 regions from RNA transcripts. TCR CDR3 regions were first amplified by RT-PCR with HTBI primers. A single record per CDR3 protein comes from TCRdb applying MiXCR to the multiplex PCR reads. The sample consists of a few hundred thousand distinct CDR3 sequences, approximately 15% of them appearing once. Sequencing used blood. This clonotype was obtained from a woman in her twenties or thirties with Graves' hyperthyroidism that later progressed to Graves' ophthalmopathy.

CDR3 amino acids: CASSEDPGRETQYF. In nucleotides, the CDR3 is TGTGCCAGCAGTGAAGATCCAGGGCGGGAGACCCAGTACTTC. The chain is built from TRBV6-1 and TRBJ2-5, with D tentatively TRBD1 (5 bases). V was cut by 1 base and J by 5 bases, with 11 bases left in between. The CDR3 has 14 residues. CDR1 and CDR2 (germline): MNHNS, SASEGT.